The clone carrying this T cell receptor beta chain was seen just once. Its specificity is unknown. TCRbeta library construction was performed incorporating unique molecular identifiers. TCRdb re-analysed the PCR reads in MiXCR, keeping a single row per CDR3 protein. Of a few hundred thousand distinct CDR3 sequences listed, roughly a quarter are singletons. This entry comes from a study of T-cell reconstitution after alpha-beta-depleted transplantation in children. This CDR3 contains 19 residues. CDR1 is MNHEY, CDR2 SVGAGI, per germline. Trimming removed 2 bases from V and 4 bases from J; junction bases left unmatched: 13. General observations from the study: Fresh T-cell production supplied most of the T-cell counts and diversity seen one year after transplant. The origin of alpha-beta T cells about two months after transplant was reportedly several hundred expanded graft clones. Surviving recipient T cells and thymic progenitors accounted for the high day-60 TCRbeta diversity observed in some patients.

The receptor was isolated from a boy under two years old with Wiskott-Aldrich syndrome, due to receive a stem cell transplant. The sample was PBMCs, taken before TCRalphabeta/CD19-depleted stem cell transplant. V gene TRBV6-5 combines with J gene TRBJ2-5; 13 nucleotides line up with TRBD2. CDR3 sequence reads: CASSYPGLAGAKWRETQYF. CDR3 DNA: TGTGCCAGCAGTTACCCTGGACTAGCGGGAGCGAAATGGCGAGAGACCCAGTACTTC.